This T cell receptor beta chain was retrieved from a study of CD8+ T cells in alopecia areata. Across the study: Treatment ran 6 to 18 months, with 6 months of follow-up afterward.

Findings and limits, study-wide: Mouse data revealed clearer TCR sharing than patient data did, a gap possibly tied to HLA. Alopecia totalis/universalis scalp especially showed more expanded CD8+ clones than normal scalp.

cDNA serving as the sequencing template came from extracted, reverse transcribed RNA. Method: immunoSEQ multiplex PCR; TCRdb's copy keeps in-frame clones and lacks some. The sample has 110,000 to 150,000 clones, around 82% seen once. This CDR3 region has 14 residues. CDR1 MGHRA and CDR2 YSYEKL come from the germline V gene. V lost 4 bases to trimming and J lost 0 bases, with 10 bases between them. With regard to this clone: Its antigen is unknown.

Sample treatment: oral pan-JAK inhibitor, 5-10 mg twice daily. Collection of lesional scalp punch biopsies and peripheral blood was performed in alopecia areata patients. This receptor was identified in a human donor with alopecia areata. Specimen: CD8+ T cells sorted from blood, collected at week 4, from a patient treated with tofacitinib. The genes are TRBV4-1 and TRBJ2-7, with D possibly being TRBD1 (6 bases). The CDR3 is CASSPQGNSYEQYF. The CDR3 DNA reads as TGCGCCAGCAGCCCCCAGGGGAACTCCTACGAGCAGTACTTC.